The T cell receptor beta chain described here comes from a study of blood T cell repertoires in COVID-19. This clone was observed once. Different DNA sequences within this sample yield the same CDR3. The repertoire was sequenced with immunoSEQ multiplex PCR; TCRdb's copy has only in-frame clones and lacks some. The table has roughly 250,000 clones, more than 85% seen once. Germline lookup yields CDR1 LNHDA and CDR2 SQIVND (reference sequence). Trimming cost V 0 bases and J 4 bases, with 10 bases left between them. The CDR3 contains 14 residues. Allocation to cohorts depended on clinical history reported by the participants.

The rearrangement links TRBV19 to TRBJ2-7; perhaps TRBD2 as D (6 bases). This TCR was recovered from a woman aged 45-65 years who had recovered from COVID-19. The sequenced sample consisted of PBMCs or T cells enriched from blood (not recorded which). Written as DNA, the CDR3 is TGTGCCAGTAGTATAGAGGGAGGCTCATACGAGCAGTACTTC. This sequence encodes CASSIEGGSYEQYF.